This record looks at one T cell receptor beta chain sequence and its context. This entry belongs to a study of patients and donors after allogeneic stem cell transplantation. This CDR3 spans 14 amino acids. Germline-derived CDR1 and CDR2 are SGHTA and FQGNSA. V was clipped by 5 bases and J by 8 bases, with 15 bases between them. MiXCR was run by TCRdb on the RT-PCR reads, yielding one entry per CDR3 protein. The profile shows more than 850,000 distinct CDR3 sequences, about a sixth of them singletons. This sequence originates from a human donor who was either an allogeneic HSCT recipient or a stem cell or donor lymphocyte infusion donor (not recorded which). It is not recorded whose cells these are; they may come from a transplant donor. The gene calls are TRBV7-2 and TRBJ1-4; TRBD1 is a possible D gene (6 bases). The source material was blood, either unsorted or a sorted T cell fraction (not recorded which). The CDR3 spells CASSRGKGGEKLFF. CDR3 nucleotides: TGTGCCAGCAGCCGGGGAAAGGGGGGAGAAAAACTGTTTTTT.